The 16 T cell receptor beta chains listed next were all sequenced from one sample in a study of T-cell memory formation after mild COVID-19. TCRdb ran MiXCR on the 5' RACE reads and lists one entry per CDR3 protein. The data show 400,000 to 450,000 distinct CDR3 sequences, more than 15% seen once. Source material: PBMCs or a T cell subset sorted from them (not recorded which). These receptors all stem from a man between 18 and 35 years old who had mild COVID-19 (a few samples of this study predate the infection). Cell type and time point are not known.

This clonotype was seen only a few times. The chain uses TRBV6-5 and TRBJ1-2, with D tentatively TRBD1 (6 bases). The CDR3 extends over 15 amino acids. Germline V gene data show CDR1 as MNHEY and CDR2 as SVGAGI. Trimming removed 6 bases at V and 4 bases at J, with 18 bases between. The CDR3 DNA sequence: TGTGCCAGCAGCATCCCGGGACAACCCTTCTATGGCTACACCTTC. Its translation is CASSIPGQPFYGYTF.

This clonotype was seen many times. The chain carries TRBV20-1 and TRBJ1-2; D possibly corresponds to TRBD1 (5 bases). Deletions cut 3 bases from V and 0 bases from J, with 8 bases between. Germline values: CDR1 DFQATT, CDR2 SNEGSKA (reference sequence). CDR3 length: 13 amino acids. The CDR3 is CSASRESNYGYTF. The CDR3 coding sequence is TGCAGTGCTAGCAGGGAATCTAACTATGGCTACACCTTC.

This clonotype was recorded many times. The CDR3 reads CASSWGQGNEQFF. The CDR3 DNA is TGTGCCAGCAGCTGGGGACAGGGCAATGAGCAGTTCTTC. V and J are TRBV7-3 and TRBJ2-1, with 9 positions matching TRBD1. V shed 4 bases and J 6 bases; nucleotides not matched to a gene: 1. Germline V lookup: CDR1 SGHTA, CDR2 FQGTGA. This CDR3 has 13 residues.

The gene calls are TRBV4-1 and TRBJ2-1; 16 bases are a match to TRBD2. Germline V lookup: CDR1 MGHRA, CDR2 YSYEKL. This CDR3 region has 15 residues. V dropped 3 bases and J dropped 8; count of bases not matched to a gene: 1. This CDR3 reads CASSQGLAGGYEQFF. In DNA, the CDR3 is TGCGCCAGCAGCCAGGGACTAGCGGGGGGGTATGAGCAGTTCTTC.

This clonotype appeared a few times. The chain joins TRBV5-1 to TRBJ1-2; TRBD1 is a possible D gene (6 bases). The CDR3 sequence is 13 residues long. Between the trimmed V and J ends, which lost 1 base and 3 bases, there was a span of 7 bases. The germline V gene has CDR1 SGHRS and CDR2 YFSETQ. The CDR3: CASSLNRDYGYTF. The DNA for the CDR3 is TGCGCCAGCAGCTTGAACAGGGACTATGGCTACACCTTC.

This clonotype has a handful of counts. The CDR3 nucleotides read TGTGCCAGCAGTTTAGGCGACGGAACCTTATACGAGCAGTACTTC. Encoded protein: CASSLGDGTLYEQYF. The chain carries TRBV12-3 or TRBV12-4 and TRBJ2-7; no clear D. This CDR3 comprises 15 residues. The V gene lost 1 base and the J gene lost 4 bases, with 14 bases spanning the gap.

The chain employs TRBV9 and TRBJ2-7; the match to TRBD2 covers 9 bases. From germline, CDR1 is SGDLS and CDR2 YYNGEE. J was trimmed by 2 bases and V by 4 bases; bases with no gene match: 10. The CDR3 is 16 residues long. The CDR3 loop reads CASSPDPSGRTYEQYF. The CDR3, as DNA: TGTGCCAGCAGCCCGGACCCCAGCGGGAGGACCTACGAGCAGTACTTC. The full variable domain, its missing parts supplied by reference TRBV9 and TRBJ2-7, is DSGVTQTPKHLITATGQRVTLRCSPRSGDLSVYWYQQSLDQGLQFLIQYYNGEERAKGNILERFSAQQFPDLHSELNLSSLELGDSALYFCASSPDPSGRTYEQYFGPGTRLTVT.

V gene TRBV4-3 combines with J gene TRBJ2-7; D call uncertain. Germline CDR1 and CDR2: LGHNA and YSLEER. The CDR3 loop spans 13 amino acids. V was trimmed by 2 bases and J by 4 bases, leaving 9 bases between them. The CDR3, as DNA: TGCGCCAGCAGCCAAACCCCTCGGTACGAGCAGTACGTC. It translates to CASSQTPRYEQYV.

The sample holds a few counts of this clonotype. The chain combines TRBV5-1 with TRBJ2-3; 7 nucleotides agree with TRBD1. The V and J ends lost 4 bases and 4 bases, in that order; junction bases with no gene match: 6. The CDR3 runs to 14 residues. The germline V gene encodes CDR1 SGHRS and CDR2 YFSETQ. CDR3 loop: CASSPRQGSDTQYF. The CDR3 nucleotides read TGCGCCAGCAGCCCCAGACAGGGTTCAGATACGCAGTATTTT.

The chain uses TRBV24-1 and TRBJ2-2, with TRBD1 matching 8 bases. There are 16 residues in the CDR3. Germline loops: CDR1 KGHDR, CDR2 SFDVKD. The V gene end was trimmed by 3 bases and the J gene end by 1 base; junction bases not matched to a gene: 3. The DNA of the CDR3 is TGTGCCACCAGTGATCCCGGACAGGGGAACACCGGGGAGCTGTTTTTT. This gives the protein CATSDPGQGNTGELFF.

This clonotype was detected ten times or more. This chain links TRBV20-1 with TRBJ2-2, with TRBD2 identical over 10 bases. Germline V gene data show CDR1 as DFQATT and CDR2 as SNEGSKA (reference sequence). CDR3 length: 15 residues. V lost 2 bases, J lost 7 bases, and 7 bases stayed unmatched. The CDR3 loop reads CSARSPSGGGGELFF. In DNA form, the CDR3 reads TGCAGTGCTAGATCCCCTAGCGGGGGCGGCGGGGAGCTGTTTTTT.

The genes are TRBV7-9 and TRBJ2-7; D is possibly TRBD1 (7 bases). V was cut by 5 bases and J by 3 bases, with 17 bases left in between. The CDR3 has 15 amino acids. Germline CDR1 reads SEHNR; CDR2 reads FQNEAQ (reference sequence). DNA of the CDR3: TGTGCCAGCAGCAGAGCCAGGGGGGCAAGCTACGAGCAGTACTTC. It codes for CASSRARGASYEQYF. The full variable domain, in which reference TRBV7-9 and TRBJ2-7 provide the parts outside the CDR3, is DTGVSQNPRHKITKRGQNVTFRCDPISEHNRLYWYRQTLGQGPEFLTYFQNEAQLEKSRLLSDRFSAERPKGSFSTLEIQRTEQGDSAMYLCASSRARGASYEQYFGPGTRLTVT.

The genes are TRBV29-1 and TRBJ2-7; D gene unclear. This CDR3 spans 12 amino acids. CDR1 SQVTM and CDR2 ANQGSEA come from the germline V gene. V was trimmed by 3 bases and J by 5 bases, leaving 11 bases between them. CDR3 in DNA: TGCAGCGTTGATCTCACAAGTAACGAGCAGTACTTC. Protein product: CSVDLTSNEQYF.

Here the CDR3 reads CSTWTARAFF. The CDR3, as DNA: TGCAGCACCTGGACTGCGAGAGCTTTCTTT. The chain recombines TRBV29-1 with TRBJ1-1; D unresolved. The CDR3 spans 10 residues. V lost 8 bases and J 10 bases, leaving 14 bases between the germline ends. CDR1 and CDR2 from the germline V gene are SQVTM and ANQGSEA.

This clonotype occurred many times. The CDR3 spells CASSWGNEQFF. CDR3 nucleotide sequence: TGTGCCAGCAGCTGGGGTAATGAGCAGTTCTTC. The chain carries TRBV5-4 and TRBJ2-1, with D unresolved. Germline-derived CDR1 and CDR2 are SGHNT and YYREEE (reference sequence). The CDR3 is 11 residues long. Trimming left V 3 bases short and J 7 bases short, with 5 bases between. The entire variable domain, with the rest obtained from reference TRBV5-4 and TRBJ2-1, is as follows: ETGVTQSPTHLIKTRGQQVTLRCSSQSGHNTVSWYQQALGQGPQFIFQYYREEENGRGNFPPRFSGLQFPNYSSELNVNALELDDSALYLCASSWGNEQFFGPGTRLTVL.

V usage is TRBV5-6 and J usage is TRBJ2-3; no reliable D call. The germline V gene has CDR1 SGHDT and CDR2 YYEEEE. The CDR3 consists of 14 residues. The V end lost 4 bases, the J end lost 1 base, and 10 bases lay between the germline ends. The CDR3 nucleotides are TGTGCCAGCAGCAAGAGGACCGGCACAGATACGCAGTATTTT. It encodes CASSKRTGTDTQYF. The complete variable domain, with remaining parts taken from reference TRBV5-6 and TRBJ2-3, reads DAGVTQSPTHLIKTRGQQVTLRCSPKSGHDTVSWYQQALGQGPQFIFQYYEEEERQRGNFPDRFSGHQFPNYSSELNVNALLLGDSALYLCASSKRTGTDTQYFGPGTRLTVL.